Below are 11 T cell receptor beta chains sequenced from a single sample in a study of blood T cell repertoires in COVID-19. The method was immunoSEQ multiplex PCR; TCRdb's version includes in-frame clones alone and lacks a portion of them. The sample shows more than 300,000 clones, roughly nine tenths of them seen only once. The sequenced sample consisted of PBMCs or T cells enriched from blood (not recorded which). These receptors originate from a woman between 40 and 50 years old who had been exposed to COVID-19.

This chain uses TRBV9 with TRBJ2-5; D might be TRBD1 (5 bases). This CDR3 spans 14 amino acids. Per the germline V gene, CDR1 is SGDLS and CDR2 is YYNGEE. V was trimmed by 3 bases and J by 9 bases, leaving 18 bases between them. CDR3 DNA sequence: TGTGCCAGCAGCGAGGGGTCCCGGACCATCGCCCAGTACTTC. Encoded protein: CASSEGSRTIAQYF.

The V call is TRBV6-5, the J call TRBJ1-5; D may be TRBD1 (6 bases). This CDR3 region has 13 residues. V lost 10 bases and J lost 6, with 16 bases in between. Germline CDR1 and CDR2: MNHEY and SVGAGI. CDR3 DNA sequence: TGTGCCACAAAACAGGGAACGGGTCAGCCCCAGCATTTT. Amino acid sequence: CATKQGTGQPQHF.

The chain combines TRBV19 with TRBJ1-5; D call uncertain. This CDR3 is built from 13 residues. Per the germline V gene, CDR1 is LNHDA and CDR2 is SQIVND (reference sequence). Trimming cost V 7 bases and J 1 base, with 8 bases left between them. For the CDR3, the DNA is TGTGCCAGTACGGCAGGAAGCAATCAGCCCCAGCATTTT. This encodes CASTAGSNQPQHF.

The chain is built from TRBV29-1 and TRBJ2-5; 7 bases are shared with TRBD1. The CDR3 contains 13 residues. The germline gives CDR1 SQVTM, CDR2 ANQGSEA. V was pared by 8 bases and J by 2 bases, with 8 bases of the junction left unmatched. CDR3 amino acids: CSSTGAVQETQYF. CDR3 nucleotide sequence: TGCAGCAGTACAGGGGCGGTTCAAGAGACCCAGTACTTC.

This clone was observed a single time. This rearrangement joins TRBV6-2 or TRBV6-3 to TRBJ1-6; D is possibly TRBD1 (6 bases). With 0 bases removed from V and 10 bases from J, the gap between germline ends came to 13 bases. This CDR3 comprises 15 residues. Germline V gene sequence: CDR1 MNHEY, CDR2 SVGEGT. CDR3 sequence (DNA): TGTGCCAGCAGTTACTCGGGCAGGGGAGGGTCACCCCTCCACTTT. It encodes CASSYSGRGGSPLHF.

This clone has only a few counts. V is TRBV29-1 and J is TRBJ1-1; weak D call: TRBD1 (5 bases). Germline V lookup: CDR1 SQVTM, CDR2 ANQGSEA. V was clipped by 6 bases and J by 6 bases, with 14 bases between them. The CDR3 sequence is 12 residues long. The DNA of the CDR3 is TGCAGCGTAACTGGGGGGGGTCCTGAAGCTTTCTTT. It translates to CSVTGGGPEAFF.

This clone was observed a single time. The V and J genes are TRBV5-1 and TRBJ1-4; no firm D call. CDR1 and CDR2 from the germline V gene are SGHRS and YFSETQ. V lost 0 bases and J 10 bases, leaving 7 bases between the germline ends. This CDR3 contains 12 residues. CDR3 residues: CASSLDRAKLFF. The CDR3 DNA sequence: TGCGCCAGCAGCTTGGACAGAGCAAAACTGTTTTTT.

The chain combines TRBV19 with TRBJ2-2, with a weak D call TRBD1 (6 bases). Between the trimmed V and J ends, which lost 10 bases and 3 bases, there was a span of 15 bases. Per germline, CDR1 LNHDA and CDR2 SQIVND (reference sequence). This CDR3 comprises 14 residues. The CDR3, as DNA: TGTGCCACATTCAGGGGTACTCACACCGGGGAGCTGTTTTTT. Translation gives CATFRGTHTGELFF. Variable domain in full (rest from reference TRBV19 and TRBJ2-2): DGGITQSPKYLFRKEGQNVTLSCEQNLNHDAMYWYRQDPGQGLRLIYYSQIVNDFQKGDIAEGYSVSREKKESFPLTVTSAQKNPTAFYLCATFRGTHTGELFFGEGSRLTVL.

The chain's CDR3 is CSARLVVEQFF. The CDR3 nucleotides read TGCAGTGCCAGACTAGTGGTCGAGCAGTTCTTC. The chain employs TRBV20-1 and TRBJ2-1, with TRBD2 as a possible D gene (6 bases). V was trimmed by 6 bases and J by 10 bases, leaving 13 bases between them. The CDR3 runs 11 residues. Per the germline V gene, CDR1 is DFQATT and CDR2 is SNEGSKA (reference sequence).

The chain links TRBV9 to TRBJ2-1; the match to TRBD2 covers 7 bases. CDR3 length: 16 residues. Germline CDR1 reads SGDLS; CDR2 reads YYNGEE. Trimming cost V 3 bases and J 8 bases; bases outside gene matches: 14. The CDR3 protein is CASSAERGVTLYEQFF. CDR3 DNA: TGTGCCAGCAGCGCCGAACGGGGGGTGACTTTGTATGAGCAGTTCTTC.

The CDR3 spells CASSQQPGTGGGYTF. In DNA form, the CDR3 reads TGTGCCAGCAGCCAACAACCGGGGACAGGGGGAGGCTACACCTTC. The J gene is TRBJ1-2, the V gene TRBV3-1 (or the pseudogene TRBV3-2); 11 bases agree with TRBD1. Germline assignment: CDR1 LGHDT and CDR2 YNNKEL (reference sequence). This CDR3 is 15 amino acids long. The J segment lost 8 bases and the V segment lost 2 bases, leaving 7 bases of the junction unmatched.